These 15 T cell receptor beta chains share one sample of origin, sequenced in a study of blood T cell repertoires in COVID-19. TCRdb's copy holds only in-frame clones and misses some; the assay was immunoSEQ multiplex PCR. The sample consists of roughly 240,000 clones, 83% of them appearing once. The sample was PBMCs or T cells enriched from blood (not recorded which). Receptors originate from a woman between 40 and 55 years old who had been exposed to COVID-19.

CDR3 residues: CASSETGNQPQHF. CDR3 nucleotide sequence: TGTGCCAGCAGTGAAACAGGGAATCAGCCCCAGCATTTT. The gene calls are TRBV6-1 and TRBJ1-5, with D possibly being TRBD1 (6 bases). This CDR3 spans 13 amino acids. The ends were cut back, 2 bases at V and 4 bases at J, with 6 bases in the middle. Germline V gene lookup returns CDR1 MNHNS and CDR2 SASEGT.

J is TRBJ2-5 and V is TRBV5-1; 11 bases match TRBD2. V lost 4 bases and J lost 2; bases outside the gene matches: 7. The CDR3 runs 16 residues. CDR1 and CDR2 from the germline V gene are SGHRS and YFSETQ. The CDR3 DNA sequence: TGCGCCAGCAGCCCTGGGGGGACTAGCGGACAAGAGACCCAGTACTTC. It encodes CASSPGGTSGQETQYF.

The chain couples TRBV6-1 to TRBJ1-2; D gene unclear. V was trimmed by 3 bases and J by 8 bases, leaving 19 bases between them. The CDR3 spans 15 residues. Germline CDR1 MNHNS, CDR2 SASEGT. CDR3 protein: CASSDYSIGEHGYTF. The DNA for the CDR3 is TGTGCCAGCAGTGATTATAGCATAGGAGAACACGGCTACACCTTC.

The J gene is TRBJ1-3, the V gene TRBV28, with D maybe TRBD1 (6 bases). Germline-derived CDR1 and CDR2 are MDHEN and SYDVKM. The CDR3 is made up of 17 amino acids. Trimming left V 7 bases short and J 0 bases short, with 19 bases between. DNA for the CDR3: TGTGCCAGCAAGGTTACCTCTGACAGGTACTCTGGAAACACCATATATTTT. It codes for CASKVTSDRYSGNTIYF. The full variable domain, rest sourced from reference TRBV28 and TRBJ1-3, is DVKVTQSSRYLVKRTGEKVFLECVQDMDHENMFWYRQDPGLGLRLIYFSYDVKMKEKGDIPEGYSVSREKKERFSLILESASTNQTSMYLCASKVTSDRYSGNTIYFGEGSWLTVV.

As for this clone: The same CDR3 also results from other DNA sequences found in this sample. The chain combines TRBV9 with TRBJ1-2, with 7 nucleotides matching TRBD1. The CDR3 consists of 12 residues. Germline lookup yields CDR1 SGDLS and CDR2 YYNGEE. V dropped 0 bases and J dropped 8; count of bases not matched to a gene: 1. CDR3 coding DNA: TGTGCCAGCAGCGTAGGAGGGGGCGGCTACACCTTC. Translation: CASSVGGGGYTF.

The chain employs TRBV12-5 and TRBJ2-7; D remains unclear. Germline V lookup: CDR1 LGHNT, CDR2 FRNRAP. Trimming removed 7 bases from V and 1 base from J, with 17 bases in between. CDR3 size: 15 residues. CDR3: CASASSSGTSYEQYF. The CDR3 nucleotides are TGTGCTAGTGCTTCATCCTCTGGCACGTCCTACGAGCAGTACTTC.

This sequence joins TRBV6-5 and TRBJ1-1; 7 bases match TRBD1. V was clipped by 4 bases and J by 1 base; unmatched bases: 9. The CDR3 totals 16 residues. CDR1 and CDR2 (germline): MNHEY, SVGAGI. The CDR3: CASSSFRGQTNTEAFF. DNA for the CDR3: TGTGCCAGCAGTTCATTTAGGGGACAGACGAACACTGAAGCTTTCTTT.

This chain joins TRBV6-5 and TRBJ1-1; D is possibly TRBD1 (6 bases). CDR3 length: 15 residues. V was shortened by 8 bases and J by 0 bases, with 16 bases between the two germline ends. Germline V lookup: CDR1 MNHEY, CDR2 SVGAGI. The DNA for the CDR3 is TGTGCCAGCGCCGGACAGAGTAGTATGAACACTGAAGCTTTCTTT. Translating it yields CASAGQSSMNTEAFF.

The chain has TRBV7-9 and TRBJ2-7; 7 nucleotides align to TRBD2. This CDR3 spans 15 amino acids. The ends lost 4 bases at V and 1 base at J; junction bases unmatched: 7. CDR1 SEHNR and CDR2 FQNEAQ come from the germline V gene (reference sequence). The CDR3 bases are TGTGCCAGCAGCTCTCGGACTAGTTTGTCCTACGAGCAGTACTTC. This codes for CASSSRTSLSYEQYF. Filled out from reference TRBV7-9 and TRBJ2-7, the complete variable domain reads DTGVSQNPRHKITKRGQNVTFRCDPISEHNRLYWYRQTLGQGPEFLTYFQNEAQLEKSRLLSDRFSAERPKGSFSTLEIQRTEQGDSAMYLCASSSRTSLSYEQYFGPGTRLTVT.

The J gene is TRBJ2-1, the V gene TRBV7-3, with D unclear. Germline CDR1 and CDR2: SGHTA and FQGTGA. The CDR3 runs 18 residues. V dropped 1 base and J dropped 3 bases, with 19 bases sitting between them. The CDR3 DNA sequence: TGTGCCAGCAGCTTAAGAGGCCGGCTATCCTCAATCTACAATGAGCAGTTCTTC. Translated: CASSLRGRLSSIYNEQFF.

The V and J genes are TRBV5-6 and TRBJ1-2; 8 positions agree with TRBD1. The CDR3 extends over 15 amino acids. Germline V gene data show CDR1 as SGHDT and CDR2 as YYEEEE. J lost 5 bases, V lost 4 bases, and 10 bases had no gene match. This chain's CDR3 is CASSPRQGAIYGYTF. The CDR3 bases are TGTGCCAGCAGCCCGAGGCAGGGGGCGATTTATGGCTACACCTTC.

This chain uses TRBV2 with TRBJ1-2, with 7 bases matching TRBD1. Germline CDR1 reads SNHLY; CDR2 reads FYNNEI. Trimming cost V 6 bases and J 6 bases; bases outside gene matches: 19. The CDR3 extends over 17 amino acids. CDR3 sequence (DNA): TGTGCCAGCAGCCTCACATTAATGGGACAGCCCCCGGATGGCTACACCTTC. Translating gives CASSLTLMGQPPDGYTF.

The chain joins TRBV5-4 to TRBJ2-4, with a tentative D call TRBD1 (5 bases). V was shortened by 0 bases and J by 0 bases, with 7 bases between the two germline ends. CDR1 is SGHNT and CDR2 is YYREEE in the germline V gene (reference sequence). The CDR3 spans 15 residues. The CDR3 reads CASSLGGIAKNIQYF. Here the CDR3 DNA reads TGTGCCAGCAGCTTGGGGGGCATAGCCAAAAACATTCAGTACTTC.

The chain employs TRBV27 and TRBJ2-5; 10 nucleotides match TRBD2. CDR1 is MNHEY, CDR2 SMNVEV, per germline (reference sequence). With 2 bases clipped from V and 5 bases from J, the junction kept 8 bases outside the gene matches. The CDR3 runs to 16 residues. Here the CDR3 DNA reads TGTGCCAGCAGTTTAGCCGGGACTAGCGTTTGGGAGACCCAGTACTTC. Protein product: CASSLAGTSVWETQYF.

The V gene is TRBV4-2, the J gene TRBJ1-1; 8 positions agree with TRBD1. V lost 4 bases and J lost 1; bases outside the gene matches: 5. This CDR3 region has 15 residues. Germline lookup yields CDR1 LGHNA and CDR2 YNFKEQ. The CDR3 DNA reads as TGTGCCAGCAGCCTCCGGACAGGGAAGAACACTGAAGCTTTCTTT. Residues: CASSLRTGKNTEAFF.